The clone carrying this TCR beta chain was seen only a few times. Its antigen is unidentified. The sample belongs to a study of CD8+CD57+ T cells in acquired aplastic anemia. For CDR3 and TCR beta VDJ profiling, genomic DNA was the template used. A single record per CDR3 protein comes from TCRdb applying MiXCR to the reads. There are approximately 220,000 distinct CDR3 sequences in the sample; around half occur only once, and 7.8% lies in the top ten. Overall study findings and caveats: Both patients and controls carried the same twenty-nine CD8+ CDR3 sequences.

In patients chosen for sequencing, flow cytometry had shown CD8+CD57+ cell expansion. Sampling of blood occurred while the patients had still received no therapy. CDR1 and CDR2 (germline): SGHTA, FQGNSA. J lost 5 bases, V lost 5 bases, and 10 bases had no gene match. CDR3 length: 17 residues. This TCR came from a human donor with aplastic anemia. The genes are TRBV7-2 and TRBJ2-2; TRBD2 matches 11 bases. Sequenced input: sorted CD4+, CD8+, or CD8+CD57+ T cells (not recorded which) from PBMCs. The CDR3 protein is CASSAFPSGRTTGELFF. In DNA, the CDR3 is TGTGCCAGCAGCGCATTTCCTAGCGGGAGGACGACCGGGGAGCTGTTTTTT.